These 3 T cell receptor beta chains were all obtained from the same sample, sequenced in a study of blood T cell repertoires in COVID-19. Clones were read by immunoSEQ multiplex PCR, and TCRdb kept only the in-frame ones, dropping some. This table holds more than 300,000 clones, more than 70% found once. Sequencing used peripheral blood. These receptors came from a woman aged 70-85 years with COVID-19, enrolled during active disease.

The CDR3, as DNA: TGTGCCTGGAGTGTAGGGGGCGGCAATCAGCCCCAGCATTTT. Its protein is CAWSVGGGNQPQHF. This rearrangement joins TRBV30 to TRBJ1-5; 7 bases agree with TRBD1. V lost 0 bases and J lost 2; bases outside the gene matches: 1. This CDR3 comprises 14 residues. Germline-derived CDR1 and CDR2 are GTSNPN and SVGIG (reference sequence).

This chain connects TRBV28 to TRBJ2-5; maybe TRBD2 (5 bases). The germline gives CDR1 MDHEN, CDR2 SYDVKM. The V and J ends lost 5 bases and 5 bases respectively, with 18 bases between them. The CDR3 runs 15 residues. CDR3 nucleotide sequence: TGTGCCAGCAGTACCTCTCGAGGGTCCCGGGAGACCCAGTACTTC. Encoded protein: CASSTSRGSRETQYF.

The CDR3 protein is CASSQDGRDEHEKLFF. CDR3 sequence (DNA): TGCGCCAGCAGCCAAGATGGGCGGGACGAACATGAAAAACTGTTTTTT. The V and J genes are TRBV4-3 and TRBJ1-4; maybe TRBD1 (5 bases). The CDR3 consists of 16 residues. V lost 0 bases to trimming and J lost 6 bases, with 14 bases between them. Germline-derived CDR1 and CDR2 are LGHNA and YSLEER.